The 21 T cell receptor beta chains below come from one sample, sequenced in a study of blood T cell repertoires in COVID-19 (dated by TCRdb to 2018 to 2020). Libraries were built with the immunoSEQ multiplex PCR assay. Here the immuneACCESS table is served through TCRdb, limited to in-frame sequences with V and J called. Missing clones are a known gap in these copies; in checked studies unresolved V genes cover under half, and the rest lacks a known reason. The sample table records about 34,000 clones; approximately 89% of these occur just once. Together, the top ten hold around 15% of the sample. Sequencing input: peripheral blood. Receptor source: a man aged 60 to 75 with active COVID-19.

The genes are TRBV27 and TRBJ2-3, with a weak D call TRBD1 (6 bases). The CDR3 extends over 16 amino acids. Germline CDR1 MNHEY, CDR2 SMNVEV (reference sequence). Trimming removed 8 bases at V and 4 bases at J, with 22 bases between. Written as DNA, the CDR3 is TGTGCCAGCCGGACCCTGGACAGCGGCGCGCCAGATACGCAGTATTTT. It translates to CASRTLDSGAPDTQYF.

This clone was detected only a few times. The chain has TRBV6-5 and TRBJ2-1; D perhaps matches TRBD1 (5 bases). The germline CDR1 and CDR2 sequences are MNHEY and SVGAGI. V lost 4 bases and J lost 5, with 12 bases in between. The CDR3 contains 14 residues. DNA for the CDR3: TGTGCCAGCAGTTTGGGCAGGGCCCACAATGAGCAGTTCTTC. This translates into CASSLGRAHNEQFF.

The CDR3: CASRAWTGFNYGYTF. The DNA of the CDR3 is TGTGCCAGCAGGGCCTGGACAGGGTTTAACTATGGCTACACCTTC. This rearrangement joins TRBV27 to TRBJ1-2, with 8 bases that match TRBD1. Germline CDR1 is MNHEY and CDR2 is SMNVEV (reference sequence). V lost 6 bases and J lost 1; bases outside the gene matches: 7. CDR3 length equals 15 residues.

V and J are TRBV20-1 and TRBJ1-2; D gene ambiguous. The CDR3 totals 11 residues. Per germline, CDR1 DFQATT and CDR2 SNEGSKA (reference sequence). Trimming took off 6 bases at V and 4 bases at J, with 9 bases between the two ends. CDR3 nucleotide sequence: TGCAGTGCGAGCGGAGCCTATGGCTACACCTTC. Its protein product is CSASGAYGYTF.

The chain joins TRBV12-5 to TRBJ2-1, with a weak D call TRBD2 (5 bases). This CDR3 is 15 amino acids long. Germline CDR1 LGHNT, CDR2 FRNRAP. Trimming removed 0 bases from V and 4 bases from J, with 10 bases in between. The CDR3 loop reads CASGLVPSPYNEQFF. The CDR3 DNA reads as TGTGCTAGTGGTTTGGTACCTAGCCCGTACAATGAGCAGTTCTTC.

The chain combines TRBV5-4 with TRBJ2-7, with D perhaps TRBD2 (6 bases). Germline V gene sequence: CDR1 SGHNT, CDR2 YYREEE (reference sequence). V was shortened by 0 bases and J by 2 bases, with 18 bases between the two germline ends. The CDR3 consists of 17 residues. CDR3 region: CASSLGPGSFSAYEQYF. In DNA form, the CDR3 reads TGTGCCAGCAGCTTGGGGCCCGGGAGTTTTAGCGCCTACGAGCAGTACTTC. Complete variable domain (other parts from reference TRBV5-4 and TRBJ2-7): ETGVTQSPTHLIKTRGQQVTLRCSSQSGHNTVSWYQQALGQGPQFIFQYYREEENGRGNFPPRFSGLQFPNYSSELNVNALELDDSALYLCASSLGPGSFSAYEQYFGPGTRLTVT.

The gene calls are TRBV7-9 and TRBJ2-3; D gene unclear. CDR3 length: 14 residues. Trimming cost V 3 bases and J 3 bases, with 10 bases left between them. The germline CDR1 and CDR2 sequences are SEHNR and FQNEAQ (reference sequence). In DNA form, the CDR3 reads TGTGCCAGCAGCTTCTCTGGCGGTACAGATACGCAGTATTTT. As protein: CASSFSGGTDTQYF.

This chain connects TRBV7-2 to TRBJ1-2, with 9 positions matching TRBD1. Trimming at V came to 6 bases and at J to 0 bases, leaving 5 bases not matched to a gene. The CDR3 runs 15 residues. Germline V gives CDR1 SGHTA, CDR2 FQGNSA. Here the CDR3 DNA reads TGTGCCAGCAGAATAGGGGACAGGGCTAACTATGGCTACACCTTC. Amino acid sequence: CASRIGDRANYGYTF. Together with reference TRBV7-2 and TRBJ1-2, the CDR3 gives the full variable domain: GAGVSQSPSNKVTEKGKDVELRCDPISGHTALYWYRQSLGQGLEFLIYFQGNSAPDKSGLPSDRFSAERTGGSVSTLTIQRTQQEDSAVYLCASRIGDRANYGYTFGSGTRLTVV.

This chain links TRBV24-1 with TRBJ2-7; D might be TRBD1 (5 bases). V was shortened by 7 bases and J by 3 bases, with 15 bases between the two germline ends. Germline CDR1 KGHDR, CDR2 SFDVKD. The CDR3 consists of 14 residues. CDR3 in amino acids: CATRVIGEFYEQYF. CDR3 in DNA: TGTGCCACCAGGGTAATAGGGGAATTCTACGAGCAGTACTTC.

This clone showed up just once. The chain employs TRBV5-4 and TRBJ1-1; D is undetermined. Germline CDR1 SGHNT, CDR2 YYREEE (reference sequence). The CDR3 has 14 amino acids. The ends were cut back, 7 bases at V and 1 base at J, with 14 bases in the middle. CDR3 residues: CASHFKGGNTEAFF. The CDR3 DNA reads TGTGCCAGCCATTTTAAGGGAGGGAACACTGAAGCTTTCTTT.

This clone was seen a single time. V gene TRBV15 combines with J gene TRBJ1-1, with D possibly TRBD1 on 6 matching bases. Germline V lookup: CDR1 LNHNV, CDR2 YYDKDF (reference sequence). V gave up 9 bases and J gave up 0 bases, with 11 bases separating them. CDR3 length: 13 amino acids. Here the CDR3 reads CATGDIMNTEAFF. CDR3 nucleotide sequence: TGTGCCACGGGGGACATTATGAACACTGAAGCTTTCTTT.

The CDR3 spells CASSQLAGGVTGELFF. Here the CDR3 DNA reads TGCGCCAGCAGCCAGCTAGCGGGAGGGGTAACCGGGGAGCTGTTTTTT. This sequence joins TRBV4-1 and TRBJ2-2; 12 nucleotides align to TRBD2. Germline loops: CDR1 MGHRA, CDR2 YSYEKL. With V trimmed by 3 bases and J by 5 bases, 4 bases remained unmatched. The CDR3 runs 16 residues.

The V gene is TRBV7-9, the J gene TRBJ1-3, with D perhaps TRBD1 (6 bases). The V end lost 5 bases, the J end lost 4 bases, and 15 bases lay between the germline ends. Germline V gene sequence: CDR1 SEHNR, CDR2 FQNEAQ (reference sequence). This CDR3 spans 15 amino acids. The CDR3: CASSPTGTKGNTIYF. In nucleotides, the CDR3 is TGTGCCAGCAGCCCAACAGGGACGAAGGGAAACACCATATATTTT. Full variable domain (rest looked up from reference TRBV7-9 and TRBJ1-3): DTGVSQNPRHKITKRGQNVTFRCDPISEHNRLYWYRQTLGQGPEFLTYFQNEAQLEKSRLLSDRFSAERPKGSFSTLEIQRTEQGDSAMYLCASSPTGTKGNTIYFGEGSWLTVV.

The gene calls are TRBV27 and TRBJ2-1; 7 nucleotides align to TRBD2. Germline assignment: CDR1 MNHEY and CDR2 SMNVEV (reference sequence). Trimming removed 8 bases from V and 7 bases from J; junction bases left unmatched: 14. The CDR3 is made up of 15 amino acids. CDR3 bases: TGTGCCAGCGGACCGCAGACTACCGGGGGGAATGAGCAGTTCTTC. Encoded protein: CASGPQTTGGNEQFF.

This chain uses TRBV5-4 with TRBJ2-3; TRBD2 aligns across 7 bases. The ends lost 0 bases at V and 3 bases at J; junction bases unmatched: 13. Per the germline V gene, CDR1 is SGHNT and CDR2 is YYREEE (reference sequence). CDR3 length equals 18 residues. CDR3 sequence reads: CASSLGLGASGKTDTQYF. CDR3 DNA sequence: TGTGCCAGCAGCTTGGGGCTTGGCGCTAGCGGAAAAACAGATACGCAGTATTTT.

The chain uses TRBV4-2 and TRBJ2-7; D may be TRBD2 (5 bases). From germline, CDR1 is LGHNA and CDR2 YNFKEQ. This CDR3 has 14 residues. V lost 4 bases and J lost 3, with 13 bases in between. CDR3 region: CASSPREGNYEQYF. The CDR3 DNA is TGTGCCAGCAGCCCCCGGGAAGGTAACTACGAGCAGTACTTC.

This clone occurred once. The rearrangement joins TRBV4-2 to TRBJ1-4; TRBD1 matches at 8 bases. This CDR3 is built from 16 residues. CDR1 is LGHNA, CDR2 YNFKEQ, per germline. V lost 5 bases and J lost 6; bases outside the gene matches: 11. CDR3 DNA sequence: TGTGCCAGCAGCAGAGCAGGGGGCGCGCATGATGAAAAACTGTTTTTT. Its protein is CASSRAGGAHDEKLFF.

The chain employs TRBV19 and TRBJ2-1; D is possibly TRBD2 (7 bases). Trimming removed 4 bases at V and 8 bases at J, with 15 bases between. Per the germline V gene, CDR1 is LNHDA and CDR2 is SQIVND (reference sequence). This CDR3 is built from 14 residues. The CDR3 DNA sequence: TGTGCCAGTAGTAGGGGCCCGGGGGGCTATGAGCAGTTCTTC. Its protein product is CASSRGPGGYEQFF.

The chain combines TRBV9 with TRBJ1-1; 7 nucleotides match TRBD1. V lost 0 bases and J lost 5; bases outside the gene matches: 10. The CDR3 is 16 amino acids. Germline V gene lookup returns CDR1 SGDLS and CDR2 YYNGEE. CDR3 sequence: CASSVGGAGGRTEAFF. CDR3 sequence (DNA): TGTGCCAGCAGCGTAGGGGGGGCAGGGGGACGAACTGAAGCTTTCTTT.

The chain joins TRBV7-2 to TRBJ2-1; possible D gene TRBD2, 6 bases. Germline values: CDR1 SGHTA, CDR2 FQGNSA. The ends were cut back, 5 bases at V and 10 bases at J, with 18 bases in the middle. The CDR3 is 14 amino acids. As DNA, the CDR3 is TGTGCCAGCAGCACCCCGGGACTGCCAATGGAGCAGTTCTTC. Residues: CASSTPGLPMEQFF.

The rearrangement uses TRBV6-6 and TRBJ1-2, with 11 positions matching TRBD1. This CDR3 spans 16 amino acids. V lost 5 bases to trimming and J lost 3 bases; unmatched junction nucleotides: 8. CDR1 and CDR2 from the germline V gene are MNHNY and SVGAGI (reference sequence). Here the CDR3 DNA reads TGTGCCAGCAGTGACTTGGGACAGGGGGTAGACTATGGCTACACCTTC. It codes for CASSDLGQGVDYGYTF.